This TCR beta chain was sequenced during a study of T-cell reconstitution after alpha-beta-depleted transplantation in children. This clonotype showed up many times. Unique molecular identifiers featured in how the TCRbeta library was prepared. TCRdb fed the PCR reads into MiXCR, producing one record per CDR3 protein. The table shows a few hundred thousand distinct CDR3 sequences, with around 8.9% occurring only once. Here the sequenced sample was PBMCs from the stem cell graft donor, taken from the stem cell graft. This clonotype was obtained from a human donor who donated a stem cell graft to a child with SCID.

The CDR3 loop is CASSLGERTYRGDTQYF. In nucleotides, the CDR3 is TGTGCCAGCAGCTTAGGGGAGAGGACGTACAGGGGTGATACGCAGTATTTT. The V and J genes are TRBV11-2 and TRBJ2-3; 7 positions match TRBD1. The CDR3 contains 17 residues. Germline CDR1 SGHAT, CDR2 FQNNGV. V dropped 1 base and J dropped 6; count of bases not matched to a gene: 13.